A selection of T cell receptor beta chains follows, all from one sample in a study of regulatory T cells in long-lasting Graves disease. TCRdb ran MiXCR on the multiplex PCR reads and lists one entry per CDR3 protein. The sample lists some 250,000 distinct CDR3 sequences; about a sixth were seen once. The sequencing here drew on peripheral blood mononuclear cells (PBMCs), taken at new diagnosis, from a patient treated with antithyroid drugs. The receptors stem from a female donor with Graves disease. The CDR3 runs from the conserved cysteine through the conserved F or W.

CDR3 protein | J gene | V gene
CASSLQGGNTEAFF | TRBJ1-1 | TRBV11-2
CASSLSISGDREPEEQFF | TRBJ2-1 | TRBV12-3/TRBV12-4
CASSQGDGYYEQYF | TRBJ2-7 | TRBV4-1
CASSLDRWTTGELFF | TRBJ2-2 | TRBV11-3
CASSIIGKATYEQYF | TRBJ2-7 | TRBV19
CASSLEGGELFF | TRBJ2-2 | TRBV7-6
CATSDSTGTSGRITGELFF | TRBJ2-2 | TRBV24-1
CSAGQNGNTIYF | TRBJ1-3 | TRBV29-1
CASSFRGGRQLSPLHF | TRBJ1-6 | TRBV27
CASSLSPTGSTDYGYTF | TRBJ1-2 | TRBV27
CSASRGLEQFF | TRBJ2-1 | TRBV20-1
CASSLWGQGAPNEKLFF | TRBJ1-4 | TRBV5-1
CASSLSLLRNTGELFF | TRBJ2-2 | TRBV5-8